This T cell receptor (beta chain) was found in a study of graft-versus-host responses after intestinal transplantation. The wider study: The whole recipient group had anti-thymocyte globulin induction followed by tacrolimus and steroids for about three years. Overall study findings and caveats: Recipient marrow showed GvH clones, some seen first in ileum or blood.

Intraepithelial and lamina propria lymphocytes were isolated from graft specimens. Measured with immunoSEQ multiplex PCR; TCRdb has only the in-frame clones, and not every one. Of more than 50,000 clones in the sample, approximately 91% were seen once. The germline V and J ends were trimmed by 7 bases and 3 bases, with 13 bases remaining between them. CDR3 size: 13 residues. CDR1 and CDR2 from the germline V gene are SGHTA and FQGNSA. On this clone: As yet, its antigen is unknown.

The clonotype comes from a human patient who received an intestinal transplant, so some T cells may come from the graft donor. The sample in question was ileum tissue, obtained more than 350 days after transplant. The V gene is TRBV7-2, the J gene TRBJ2-7; D unresolved. The DNA for the CDR3 is TGTGCCAGCAAACCCCCGGACCACTACGAGCAGTACTTC. It specifies CASKPPDHYEQYF.